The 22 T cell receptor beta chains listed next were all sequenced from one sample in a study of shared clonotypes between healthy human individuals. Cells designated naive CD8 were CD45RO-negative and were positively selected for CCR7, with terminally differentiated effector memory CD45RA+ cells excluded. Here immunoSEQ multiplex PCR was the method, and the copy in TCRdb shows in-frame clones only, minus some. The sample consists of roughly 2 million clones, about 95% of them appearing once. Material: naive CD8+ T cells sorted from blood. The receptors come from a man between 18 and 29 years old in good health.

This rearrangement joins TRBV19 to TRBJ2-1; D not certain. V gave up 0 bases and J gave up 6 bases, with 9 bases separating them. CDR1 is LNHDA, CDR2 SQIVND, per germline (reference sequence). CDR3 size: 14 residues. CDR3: CASSIDSGPNEQFF. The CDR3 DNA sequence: TGTGCCAGTAGTATAGATTCAGGACCCAATGAGCAGTTCTTC. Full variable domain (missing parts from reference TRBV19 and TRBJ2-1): DGGITQSPKYLFRKEGQNVTLSCEQNLNHDAMYWYRQDPGQGLRLIYYSQIVNDFQKGDIAEGYSVSREKKESFPLTVTSAQKNPTAFYLCASSIDSGPNEQFFGPGTRLTVL.

The CDR3 region has the DNA TGTGCCAGCAGTTTAAGGGCCGTAGGTGTCTACGAGCAGTACTTC. It yields the protein CASSLRAVGVYEQYF. The chain recombines TRBV27 with TRBJ2-7; D is ambiguous. The V gene's germline CDR1 is MNHEY and CDR2 SMNVEV (reference sequence). This CDR3 comprises 15 residues. Trimming took 2 bases from V and 3 from J, leaving 14 bases between them.

CDR3 sequence: CASIIQGADYGYTF. In nucleotides, the CDR3 is TGTGCCAGCATCATACAGGGGGCGGACTATGGCTACACCTTC. V gene TRBV21-1 combines with J gene TRBJ1-2; the table's D call, TRBD1, was not checked against the DNA. TRBV21-1 corresponds to a pseudogene. CDR3 size: 14 residues.

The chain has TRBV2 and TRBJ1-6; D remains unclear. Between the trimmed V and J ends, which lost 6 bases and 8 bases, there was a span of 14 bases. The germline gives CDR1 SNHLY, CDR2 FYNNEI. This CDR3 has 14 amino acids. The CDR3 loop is CASRNVGGDSPLHF. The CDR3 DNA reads TGTGCCAGCAGAAATGTGGGCGGGGATTCACCCCTCCACTTT.

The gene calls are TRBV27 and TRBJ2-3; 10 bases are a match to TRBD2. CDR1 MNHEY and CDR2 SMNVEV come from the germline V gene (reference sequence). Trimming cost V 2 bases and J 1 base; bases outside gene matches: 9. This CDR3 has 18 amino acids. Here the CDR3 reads CASSLMGPAGGGTDTQYF. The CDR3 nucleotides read TGTGCCAGCAGTTTAATGGGCCCAGCGGGGGGGGGCACAGATACGCAGTATTTT.

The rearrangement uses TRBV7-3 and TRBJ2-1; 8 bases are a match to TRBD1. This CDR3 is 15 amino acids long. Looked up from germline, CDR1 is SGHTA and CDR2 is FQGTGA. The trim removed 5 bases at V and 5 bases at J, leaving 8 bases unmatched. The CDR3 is CASSEGTGTHNEQFF. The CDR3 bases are TGTGCCAGCAGCGAGGGGACAGGTACCCACAATGAGCAGTTCTTC.

The CDR3 protein is CASSQESNVGAHGETQYF. CDR3 in DNA: TGCGCCAGCAGCCAAGAGAGCAACGTAGGGGCACATGGGGAGACCCAGTACTTC. J is TRBJ2-5 and V is TRBV4-1; D is possibly TRBD1 (5 bases). The CDR3 covers 18 residues. Trimming removed 0 bases at V and 5 bases at J, with 22 bases between. Germline CDR1 is MGHRA and CDR2 is YSYEKL.

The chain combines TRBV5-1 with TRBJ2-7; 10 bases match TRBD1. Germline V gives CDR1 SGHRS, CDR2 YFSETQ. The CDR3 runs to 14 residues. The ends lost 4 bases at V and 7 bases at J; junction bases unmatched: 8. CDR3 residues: CASSTTGGGIEQYF. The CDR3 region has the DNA TGCGCCAGCAGCACGACAGGGGGCGGGATAGAGCAGTACTTC.

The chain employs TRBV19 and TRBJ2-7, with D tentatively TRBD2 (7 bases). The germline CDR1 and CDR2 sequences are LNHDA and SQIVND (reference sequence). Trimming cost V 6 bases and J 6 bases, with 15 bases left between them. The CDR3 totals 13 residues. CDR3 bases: TGTGCCAGTAGCCACAGGGAGGGGTTCGAGCAGTACTTC. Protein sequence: CASSHREGFEQYF.

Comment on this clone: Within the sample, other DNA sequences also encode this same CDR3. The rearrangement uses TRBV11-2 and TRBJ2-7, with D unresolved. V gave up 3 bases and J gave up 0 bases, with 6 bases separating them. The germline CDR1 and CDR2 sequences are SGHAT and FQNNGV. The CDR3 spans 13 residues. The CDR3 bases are TGTGCCAGCAGCTTCGGAAGCTCCTACGAGCAGTACTTC. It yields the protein CASSFGSSYEQYF. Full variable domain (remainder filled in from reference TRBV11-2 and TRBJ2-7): EAGVAQSPRYKIIEKRQSVAFWCNPISGHATLYWYQQILGQGPKLLIQFQNNGVVDDSQLPKDRFSAERLKGVDSTLKIQPAKLEDSAVYLCASSFGSSYEQYFGPGTRLTVT.

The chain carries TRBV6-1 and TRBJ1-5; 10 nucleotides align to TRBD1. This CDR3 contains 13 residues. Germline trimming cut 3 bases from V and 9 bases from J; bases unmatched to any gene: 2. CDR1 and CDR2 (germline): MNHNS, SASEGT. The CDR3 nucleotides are TGTGCCAGCAGTGACGGACAGGGGGGGCCCCAGCATTTT. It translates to CASSDGQGGPQHF.

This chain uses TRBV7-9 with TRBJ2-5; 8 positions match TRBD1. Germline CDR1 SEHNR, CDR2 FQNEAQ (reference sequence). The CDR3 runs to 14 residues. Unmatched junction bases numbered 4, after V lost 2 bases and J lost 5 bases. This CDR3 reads CASSLRQGAETQYF. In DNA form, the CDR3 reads TGTGCCAGCAGCTTAAGGCAGGGGGCTGAGACCCAGTACTTC.

CDR3 amino acids: CASSYRDSTQSLTSYNEQFF. In nucleotides, the CDR3 is TGTGCCAGCAGTTACCGGGACTCTACCCAATCGCTAACCTCCTACAATGAGCAGTTCTTC. This rearrangement joins TRBV27 to TRBJ2-1; D is possibly TRBD2 (6 bases). Germline lookup yields CDR1 MNHEY and CDR2 SMNVEV (reference sequence). There are 20 residues in the CDR3. V was cut by 4 bases and J by 0 bases, with 25 bases left in between.

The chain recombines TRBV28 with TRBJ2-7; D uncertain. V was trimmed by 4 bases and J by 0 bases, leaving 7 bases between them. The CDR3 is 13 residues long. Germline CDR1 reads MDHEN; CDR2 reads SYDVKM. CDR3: CASSYARSYEQYF. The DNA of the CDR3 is TGTGCCAGCAGTTACGCCCGCTCCTACGAGCAGTACTTC.

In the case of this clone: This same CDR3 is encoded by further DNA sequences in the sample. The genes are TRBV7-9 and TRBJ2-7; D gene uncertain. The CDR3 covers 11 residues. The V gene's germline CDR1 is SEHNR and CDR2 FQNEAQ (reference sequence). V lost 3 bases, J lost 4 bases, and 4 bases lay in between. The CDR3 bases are TGTGCCAGCAGCTTGGAATACGAGCAGTACTTC. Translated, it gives CASSLEYEQYF.

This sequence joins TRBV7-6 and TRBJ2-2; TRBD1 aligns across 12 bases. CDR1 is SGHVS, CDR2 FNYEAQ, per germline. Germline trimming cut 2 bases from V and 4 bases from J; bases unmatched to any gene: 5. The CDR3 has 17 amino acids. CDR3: CASSLLPGQGATGELFF. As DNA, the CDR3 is TGTGCCAGCAGCTTATTACCGGGACAGGGGGCCACCGGGGAGCTGTTTTTT.

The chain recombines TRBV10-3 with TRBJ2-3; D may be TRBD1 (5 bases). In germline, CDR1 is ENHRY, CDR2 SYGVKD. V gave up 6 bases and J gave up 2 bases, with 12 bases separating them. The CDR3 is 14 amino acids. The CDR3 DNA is TGTGCCATCAGGGATCCCAGGGTCACAGATACGCAGTATTTT. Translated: CAIRDPRVTDTQYF.

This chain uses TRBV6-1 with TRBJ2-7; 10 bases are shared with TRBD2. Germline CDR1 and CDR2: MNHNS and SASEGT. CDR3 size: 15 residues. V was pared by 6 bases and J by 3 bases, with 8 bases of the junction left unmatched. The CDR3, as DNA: TGTGCCAGCAGGGGCCTAGCGGGAGACGGCTACGAGCAGTACTTC. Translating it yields CASRGLAGDGYEQYF.

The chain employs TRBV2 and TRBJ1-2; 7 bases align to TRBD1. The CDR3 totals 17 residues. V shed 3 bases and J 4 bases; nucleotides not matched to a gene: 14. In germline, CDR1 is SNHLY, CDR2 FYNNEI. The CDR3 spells CASSDPTETGIVYGYTF. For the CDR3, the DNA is TGTGCCAGCAGTGACCCCACTGAGACAGGGATCGTCTATGGCTACACCTTC.

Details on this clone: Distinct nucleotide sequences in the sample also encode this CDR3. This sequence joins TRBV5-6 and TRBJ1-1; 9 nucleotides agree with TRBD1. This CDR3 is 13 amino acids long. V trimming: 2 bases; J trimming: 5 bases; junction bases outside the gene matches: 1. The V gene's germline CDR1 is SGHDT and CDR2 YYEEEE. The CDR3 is CASSLQGATEAFF. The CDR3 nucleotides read TGTGCCAGCAGCTTACAGGGGGCGACTGAAGCTTTCTTT.

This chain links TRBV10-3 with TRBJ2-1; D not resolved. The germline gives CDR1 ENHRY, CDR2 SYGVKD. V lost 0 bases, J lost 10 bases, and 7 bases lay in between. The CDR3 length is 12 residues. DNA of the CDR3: TGTGCCATCAGTGAGTCCGAAGGGGAGCAGTTCTTC. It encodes CAISESEGEQFF.

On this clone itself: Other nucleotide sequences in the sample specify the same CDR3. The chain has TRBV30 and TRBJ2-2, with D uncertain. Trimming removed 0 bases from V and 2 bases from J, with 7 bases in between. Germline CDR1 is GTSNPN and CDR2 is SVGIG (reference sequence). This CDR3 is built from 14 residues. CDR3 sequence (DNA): TGTGCCTGGAGTGTTCTGGGAAACACCGGGGAGCTGTTTTTT. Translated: CAWSVLGNTGELFF.